This T cell receptor beta chain comes out of a study of tumor and adjacent non-tumor tissue in lung cancer. The CDR3 contains 12 residues. Germline V lookup: CDR1 SGHAT, CDR2 FQDESV (reference sequence). A few counts support this clonotype. A read error may produce the germline difference seen at one junction end. No cell sorting was done before RNA was extracted from the tissue. This non-tumor lung sample came from over 3 cm beyond the tumor edge. TCRbeta libraries were built with three rounds of nested PCR, modified from ARM-PCR. One entry per CDR3 protein, called by TCRdb with MiXCR from the multiplex PCR reads. In the table there are roughly 82,000 distinct CDR3 sequences, more than 75% of which are singletons.

The genes are TRBV11-1 and TRBJ2-2, with D uncertain. The source is a woman aged 50 to 60 with non-small cell lung cancer. Sequencing was carried out using distant non-tumor lung tissue. CDR3 nucleotide sequence: TGTGCCTGCAGCTTAGTCACCGGGGAGCTGTTTTTT. This codes for CACSLVTGELFF.